This T cell receptor beta chain was captured by sequencing in a study of blood T cell repertoires in COVID-19. Here immunoSEQ multiplex PCR was the method, and the copy in TCRdb shows in-frame clones only, minus some. The sample holds approximately 50,000 clones, roughly nine tenths seen once. CDR1 SGHRS and CDR2 YFSETQ come from the germline V gene. CDR3 length: 13 residues. V dropped 5 bases and J dropped 3 bases, with 9 bases sitting between them. Sequences were obtained from peripheral blood. The sequence was collected from a human donor in a cohort sampled during active COVID-19. The chain has TRBV5-1 and TRBJ1-3; TRBD1 is a possible D gene (5 bases). The CDR3 loop reads CASRTEVGNTIYF. CDR3 nucleotide sequence: TGCGCCAGCAGGACAGAGGTTGGAAACACCATATATTTT.